Listed below are T cell receptor beta chains from one sample, sequenced in a study of shared clonotypes between healthy human individuals. The assay was immunoSEQ multiplex PCR, and TCRdb's table has in-frame clones only and misses some. The data hold some 380,000 clones, with approximately 97% observed a single time. The specimen sequenced was memory CD8+ T cells sorted from blood. The source is a man aged 25-45 years in good health. CDR3s include the opening cysteine and the closing phenylalanine or tryptophan. Fields, in order: CDR3 protein, CDR3 DNA, clone size, CDR3 length, V gene, J gene, D gene. A D gene is named only where the DNA matches it firmly. Only part of the rows carry a size: once, few, many, or a class if the clone is expanded.

CDR3aa: CASGDLSTDTQYF; CDR3nt: TGTGCCAGCGGGGATCTAAGCACAGATACGCAGTATTTT; abundance: once; len: 13; v_gene: TRBV14; j_gene: TRBJ2-3; d_gene: .
CDR3aa: CATSRDSAGSPYEQYF; CDR3nt: TGTGCCACCAGCAGAGATTCGGCGGGATCCCCCTACGAGCAGTACTTC; abundance: .; len: 16; v_gene: TRBV15; j_gene: TRBJ2-7; d_gene: .
CDR3aa: CASSQPSDGTYEQYF; CDR3nt: TGTGCCAGCAGCCAACCTTCGGACGGCACCTACGAGCAGTACTTC; abundance: .; len: 15; v_gene: TRBV4-2; j_gene: TRBJ2-7; d_gene: .
CDR3aa: CASSSMDSPGKNIQYF; CDR3nt: TGTGCCAGCAGCAGTATGGACTCCCCGGGGAAAAACATTCAGTACTTC; abundance: .; len: 16; v_gene: TRBV7-8; j_gene: TRBJ2-4; d_gene: .
CDR3aa: CASSLESNRVWELFF; CDR3nt: TGTGCCAGCAGCCTCGAATCTAATAGGGTATGGGAGCTGTTTTTT; abundance: .; len: 15; v_gene: TRBV7-8; j_gene: TRBJ2-2; d_gene: .
CDR3aa: CASSIRGGYEQYF; CDR3nt: TGTGCCAGTAGTATAAGGGGGGGCTACGAGCAGTACTTC; abundance: .; len: 13; v_gene: TRBV19; j_gene: TRBJ2-7; d_gene: .
CDR3aa: CASSLGVRGETQYF; CDR3nt: TGTGCCAGCAGTTTAGGGGTTAGAGGAGAGACCCAGTACTTC; abundance: .; len: 14; v_gene: TRBV28; j_gene: TRBJ2-5; d_gene: .
CDR3aa: CATQDLYPHYEQYF; CDR3nt: TGTGCTACCCAGGACCTGTACCCTCACTACGAGCAGTACTTC; abundance: .; len: 14; v_gene: TRBV7-7; j_gene: TRBJ2-7; d_gene: .
CDR3aa: CASSQAGTRNTGELFF; CDR3nt: TGTGCCAGCAGCCAAGCCGGGACTCGAAACACCGGGGAGCTGTTTTTT; abundance: .; len: 16; v_gene: TRBV4-2; j_gene: TRBJ2-2; d_gene: .
CDR3aa: CASRPETTGNEKLFF; CDR3nt: TGTGCCAGCAGGCCCGAAACAACGGGTAATGAAAAACTGTTTTTT; abundance: .; len: 15; v_gene: TRBV6-5; j_gene: TRBJ1-4; d_gene: .
CDR3aa: CASSARTGTSSGNTIYF; CDR3nt: TGTGCCAGCAGTGCCCGGACAGGTACCAGCTCTGGAAACACCATATATTTT; abundance: .; len: 17; v_gene: TRBV28; j_gene: TRBJ1-3; d_gene: TRBD1
CDR3aa: CAFLRTINYGYTF; CDR3nt: TGTGCCTTCCTGCGTACAATTAACTATGGCTACACCTTC; abundance: .; len: 13; v_gene: TRBV30; j_gene: TRBJ1-2; d_gene: .
CDR3aa: CASSQDTQREDEQYF; CDR3nt: TGTGCCAGCAGCCAAGACACCCAGCGGGAGGACGAGCAGTACTTC; abundance: .; len: 15; v_gene: TRBV4-2; j_gene: TRBJ2-7; d_gene: TRBD2
CDR3aa: CASSLGGQGGYGYTF; CDR3nt: TGTGCCAGCAGCTTAGGTGGACAGGGAGGATATGGCTACACCTTC; abundance: .; len: 15; v_gene: TRBV11-2; j_gene: TRBJ1-2; d_gene: TRBD1
CDR3aa: CASSPRGQGVYTF; CDR3nt: TGTGCCAGCTCACCAAGGGGACAGGGGGTCTACACCTTC; abundance: .; len: 13; v_gene: TRBV18; j_gene: TRBJ1-2; d_gene: TRBD1
CDR3aa: CASSQTGTGEDFF; CDR3nt: TGTGCCAGCAGTCAAACCGGGACAGGGGAGGATTTCTTT; abundance: .; len: 13; v_gene: TRBV6-5; j_gene: TRBJ1-1; d_gene: TRBD1
CDR3aa: CASSGTGYQPQHF; CDR3nt: TGTGCCAGTAGTGGGACAGGGTACCAGCCCCAGCATTTT; abundance: .; len: 13; v_gene: TRBV19; j_gene: TRBJ1-5; d_gene: TRBD1
CDR3aa: CASSVDSGGGYTF; CDR3nt: TGTGCCAGCAGCGTAGATTCGGGTGGGGGCTACACCTTC; abundance: once; len: 13; v_gene: TRBV9; j_gene: TRBJ1-2; d_gene: .
CDR3aa: CASRPAGGPSGQYF; CDR3nt: TGTGCCAGCAGGCCAGCGGGAGGGCCGTCCGGGCAGTACTTC; abundance: .; len: 14; v_gene: TRBV6-1; j_gene: TRBJ2-7; d_gene: TRBD2
CDR3aa: CASSLAPSTDTQYF; CDR3nt: TGCGCCAGCAGCTTGGCCCCCAGCACAGATACGCAGTATTTT; abundance: .; len: 14; v_gene: TRBV5-1; j_gene: TRBJ2-3; d_gene: .
CDR3aa: CASSRDFTDTQYF; CDR3nt: TGCGCCAGCAGTAGGGATTTCACAGATACGCAGTATTTT; abundance: .; len: 13; v_gene: TRBV5-1; j_gene: TRBJ2-3; d_gene: .
CDR3aa: CASSRGTSVPREYF; CDR3nt: TGTGCCAGCAGCCGCGGGACTAGCGTCCCACGGGAGTATTTT; abundance: .; len: 14; v_gene: TRBV28; j_gene: TRBJ2-3; d_gene: TRBD2
CDR3aa: CSAMEYGAFF; CDR3nt: TGCAGTGCCATGGAGTACGGAGCTTTCTTT; abundance: .; len: 10; v_gene: TRBV20-1; j_gene: TRBJ1-1; d_gene: .
CDR3aa: CASSFRLNTGELFF; CDR3nt: TGTGCCAGCAGTTTCAGATTGAACACCGGGGAGCTGTTTTTT; abundance: .; len: 14; v_gene: TRBV28; j_gene: TRBJ2-2; d_gene: .
CDR3aa: CASSRGTDGNTIYF; CDR3nt: TGTGCCAGCAGTAGAGGGACAGATGGAAACACCATATATTTT; abundance: .; len: 14; v_gene: TRBV7-9; j_gene: TRBJ1-3; d_gene: TRBD1
CDR3aa: CASSSTALYGYTF; CDR3nt: TGTGCCAGCTCGTCGACAGCTCTCTATGGCTACACCTTC; abundance: .; len: 13; v_gene: TRBV18; j_gene: TRBJ1-2; d_gene: .
CDR3aa: CSVDGGPSTDTQYF; CDR3nt: TGCAGCGTTGATGGCGGCCCAAGCACAGATACGCAGTATTTT; abundance: .; len: 14; v_gene: TRBV29-1; j_gene: TRBJ2-3; d_gene: .
CDR3aa: CASSVAGIQNTEAFF; CDR3nt: TGTGCCAGCAGCGTAGCAGGGATTCAGAACACTGAAGCTTTCTTT; abundance: .; len: 15; v_gene: TRBV7-9; j_gene: TRBJ1-1; d_gene: .
CDR3aa: CSVHSLAGGREQFF; CDR3nt: TGCAGCGTCCACTCCTTAGCGGGAGGGCGAGAGCAGTTCTTC; abundance: .; len: 14; v_gene: TRBV29-1; j_gene: TRBJ2-1; d_gene: TRBD2
CDR3aa: CASSISPGARAFF; CDR3nt: TGTGCCAGTAGTATAAGCCCGGGGGCGCGGGCTTTCTTT; abundance: .; len: 13; v_gene: TRBV19; j_gene: TRBJ1-1; d_gene: .
CDR3aa: CASSQTPPWTRKSPCRGNTIYF; CDR3nt: TGCGCCAGCAGTCAAACCCCACCCTGGACAAGGAAGAGCCCCTGCCGTGGAAACACCATATATTTT; abundance: once; len: 22; v_gene: TRBV23-1; j_gene: TRBJ1-3; d_gene: .
CDR3aa: CASSLNGGVIPDTQYF; CDR3nt: TGTGCCAGCAGCTTAAATGGGGGGGTTATACCAGATACGCAGTATTTT; abundance: once; len: 16; v_gene: TRBV7-3; j_gene: TRBJ2-3; d_gene: TRBD2
CDR3aa: CASSGPGTSGRDTQYF; CDR3nt: TGTGCCAGCAGTGGCCCCGGGACTAGCGGGAGAGATACGCAGTATTTT; abundance: .; len: 16; v_gene: TRBV2; j_gene: TRBJ2-3; d_gene: TRBD2
CDR3aa: CASSLTLAGGPSTDTQYF; CDR3nt: TGTGCCAGCAGCTTAACTCTAGCGGGAGGGCCGAGCACAGATACGCAGTATTTT; abundance: .; len: 18; v_gene: TRBV7-9; j_gene: TRBJ2-3; d_gene: TRBD2
CDR3aa: CASSSTWTTRGHNEQFF; CDR3nt: TGCGCCAGCAGCTCGACATGGACTACTCGAGGGCACAATGAGCAGTTCTTC; abundance: .; len: 17; v_gene: TRBV5-1; j_gene: TRBJ2-1; d_gene: .
CDR3aa: CASSPTGLGEKLFF; CDR3nt: TGTGCCAGCTCACCGACAGGGTTAGGTGAAAAACTGTTTTTT; abundance: .; len: 14; v_gene: TRBV18; j_gene: TRBJ1-4; d_gene: TRBD1
CDR3aa: CASSRVRNTEAFF; CDR3nt: TGTGCCAGCAGTCGTGTACGGAACACTGAAGCTTTCTTT; abundance: .; len: 13; v_gene: TRBV6-5; j_gene: TRBJ1-1; d_gene: .
CDR3aa: CASSLSDSLSGANVLTF; CDR3nt: TGTGCCAGCAGCTTATCGGACAGCCTCTCTGGGGCCAACGTCCTGACTTTC; abundance: once; len: 17; v_gene: TRBV7-9; j_gene: TRBJ2-6; d_gene: .
CDR3aa: CASSPVSGRADEQYF; CDR3nt: TGTGCCAGCAGCCCGGTTAGCGGGAGGGCCGACGAGCAGTACTTC; abundance: .; len: 15; v_gene: TRBV7-2; j_gene: TRBJ2-7; d_gene: TRBD2
CDR3aa: CASSYEGGPYEQYF; CDR3nt: TGTGCCAGCAGTTACGAGGGAGGGCCCTACGAGCAGTACTTC; abundance: .; len: 14; v_gene: TRBV6-5; j_gene: TRBJ2-7; d_gene: TRBD2
CDR3aa: CASSQAGTSSYNEQFF; CDR3nt: TGCGCCAGCAGCCAAGCTGGGACTAGCTCCTACAATGAGCAGTTCTTC; abundance: .; len: 16; v_gene: TRBV4-1; j_gene: TRBJ2-1; d_gene: TRBD2
CDR3aa: CASSRLVAEPDTQYF; CDR3nt: TGTGCCAGCAGCCGCCTGGTAGCGGAGCCAGATACGCAGTATTTT; abundance: .; len: 15; v_gene: TRBV7-9; j_gene: TRBJ2-3; d_gene: .
CDR3aa: CASSVILAGETDTQYF; CDR3nt: TGTGCCAGCAGCGTAATCTTGGCGGGGGAAACAGATACGCAGTATTTT; abundance: .; len: 16; v_gene: TRBV9; j_gene: TRBJ2-3; d_gene: TRBD2
CDR3aa: CASSPSPGLGETQYF; CDR3nt: TGCGCCAGCAGCCCTTCGCCTGGACTGGGGGAGACCCAGTACTTC; abundance: .; len: 15; v_gene: TRBV5-1; j_gene: TRBJ2-5; d_gene: .
CDR3aa: CASSLYGGMNTEAFF; CDR3nt: TGTGCCAGCAGTCTATACGGGGGGATGAACACTGAAGCTTTCTTT; abundance: .; len: 15; v_gene: TRBV6-5; j_gene: TRBJ1-1; d_gene: .